These 26 T cell receptor beta chains share one sample of origin, sequenced in a study of cytomegalovirus exposure and HLA in healthy donors. The PCR contained 60 Vbeta and 13 Jbeta primers. Assay used: immunoSEQ multiplex PCR; TCRdb lists only in-frame clones, some missing. This sample has 130,000 or so clones, with over 75% found just once. Sequencing was done on a sample of PBMCs. These receptors were collected from a man aged 30 to 45 in good health and CMV-seronegative.

This sequence joins TRBV6-4 and TRBJ2-6; tentative D call: TRBD1 (6 bases). The CDR3 covers 15 residues. The ends were cut back, 6 bases at V and 0 bases at J, with 9 bases in the middle. Germline lookup yields CDR1 MRHNA and CDR2 SNTAGT. CDR3 sequence: CASSPGASGANVLTF. The DNA for the CDR3 is TGTGCCAGCAGCCCAGGGGCCTCTGGGGCCAACGTCCTGACTTTC.

The chain uses TRBV7-9 and TRBJ1-1, with no clear D. The germline V gene has CDR1 SEHNR and CDR2 FQNEAQ (reference sequence). The CDR3 loop spans 16 amino acids. V shed 5 bases and J shed 0 bases, with 16 bases lying between them. This CDR3 is CASSPRHNWMNTEAFF. In nucleotides, the CDR3 is TGTGCCAGCAGCCCAAGACACAATTGGATGAACACTGAAGCTTTCTTT.

This rearrangement joins TRBV7-9 to TRBJ1-2; unclear D gene. The CDR3 has 15 residues. Germline V gene lookup returns CDR1 SEHNR and CDR2 FQNEAQ (reference sequence). V was trimmed by 1 base and J by 2 bases, leaving 11 bases between them. The CDR3, as DNA: TGTGCCAGCAGCTTAGAATTCGGTCAAAACTATGGCTACACCTTC. Translated, it gives CASSLEFGQNYGYTF.

This rearrangement joins TRBV2 to TRBJ1-2; 7 bases map to TRBD1. The V and J ends lost 4 bases and 4 bases, in that order; junction bases with no gene match: 6. CDR1 is SNHLY, CDR2 FYNNEI, per germline. The CDR3 sequence is 14 residues long. This CDR3 is CASSVGQLRYGYTF. DNA for the CDR3: TGTGCCAGCAGTGTGGGACAGCTTCGCTATGGCTACACCTTC.

The V call is TRBV15, the J call TRBJ1-1; 9 positions match TRBD1. The CDR3 has 17 amino acids. Germline trimming cut 5 bases from V and 4 bases from J; bases unmatched to any gene: 14. Per the germline V gene, CDR1 is LNHNV and CDR2 is YYDKDF (reference sequence). The CDR3 region is CATSSRGGQGWGTEAFF. DNA for the CDR3: TGTGCCACCAGCTCCCGAGGGGGACAGGGTTGGGGCACTGAAGCTTTCTTT.

Comment on this clone: Distinct nucleotide sequences in the sample also encode this CDR3. The chain is built from TRBV28 and TRBJ1-5, with D unclear. CDR1 is MDHEN, CDR2 SYDVKM, per germline. This CDR3 has 12 residues. Trimming took 3 bases from V and 4 from J, leaving 4 bases between them. Here the CDR3 reads CASSFENQPQHF. The CDR3 DNA reads as TGTGCCAGCAGTTTTGAGAATCAGCCCCAGCATTTT.

This clone was counted a few times. This chain links TRBV28 with TRBJ1-2; D gene unclear. Trimming took off 7 bases at V and 7 bases at J, with 19 bases between the two ends. The CDR3 is 14 residues long. CDR1 MDHEN and CDR2 SYDVKM come from the germline V gene. CDR3 protein: CASKPLLLEGGYTF. The CDR3 DNA follows: TGTGCCAGCAAACCCCTTCTTCTTGAGGGTGGCTACACCTTC.

The CDR3 DNA is TGTGCCAGCGGCACCGGGACTAGCGTCTACGAGCAGTACTTC. Translated: CASGTGTSVYEQYF. The J gene is TRBJ2-7, the V gene TRBV2; 10 bases are a match to TRBD2. V trimming: 8 bases; J trimming: 3 bases; junction bases outside the gene matches: 7. Germline V gene lookup returns CDR1 SNHLY and CDR2 FYNNEI. This CDR3 region has 14 residues.

The chain combines TRBV6-5 with TRBJ1-1, with D tentatively TRBD1 (6 bases). The CDR3 has 16 amino acids. Germline values: CDR1 MNHEY, CDR2 SVGAGI. The V and J ends lost 3 bases and 5 bases respectively, with 19 bases between them. CDR3 sequence: CASSYSQVSRGTEAFF. DNA for the CDR3: TGTGCCAGCAGTTATTCCCAGGTTTCGAGGGGGACTGAAGCTTTCTTT.

The CDR3 DNA follows: TGTGCCAGCAGTGCATTGACAGCCCGGGAGACCCAGTACTTC. Protein sequence: CASSALTARETQYF. This chain joins TRBV2 and TRBJ2-5; TRBD1 might be the D (5 bases). The CDR3 length is 14 residues. V lost 4 bases, J lost 5 bases, and 14 bases lay in between. The V gene's germline CDR1 is SNHLY and CDR2 FYNNEI.

This clone came up a few times. This rearrangement joins TRBV5-4 to TRBJ1-1; a weak D match, TRBD1 (6 bases). Germline assignment: CDR1 SGHNT and CDR2 YYREEE (reference sequence). The CDR3 is 15 amino acids. V shed 1 base and J shed 2 bases, with 12 bases lying between them. CDR3 amino acids: CASSLPMGHNTEAFF. In nucleotides, the CDR3 is TGTGCCAGCAGCTTGCCTATGGGACATAACACTGAAGCTTTCTTT. The full variable domain, with the rest looked up from reference TRBV5-4 and TRBJ1-1, is ETGVTQSPTHLIKTRGQQVTLRCSSQSGHNTVSWYQQALGQGPQFIFQYYREEENGRGNFPPRFSGLQFPNYSSELNVNALELDDSALYLCASSLPMGHNTEAFFGQGTRLTVV.

The rearrangement links TRBV29-1 to TRBJ2-7, with TRBD1 matching over 10 bases. CDR3 length equals 17 residues. The V gene end was trimmed by 1 base and the J gene end by 2 bases; junction bases not matched to a gene: 11. Germline V lookup: CDR1 SQVTM, CDR2 ANQGSEA. The CDR3 spells CSVEGTGGGGRAYEQYF. The CDR3 coding sequence is TGCAGCGTTGAAGGGACAGGGGGAGGGGGACGGGCCTACGAGCAGTACTTC.

The gene calls are TRBV19 and TRBJ1-2; 9 bases match TRBD1. Germline loops: CDR1 LNHDA, CDR2 SQIVND (reference sequence). CDR3 length equals 16 residues. V was clipped by 3 bases and J by 0 bases; unmatched bases: 5. CDR3 nucleotide sequence: TGTGCCAGTAGTATTAAGGACAGGGGTGCTAACTATGGCTACACCTTC. It translates to CASSIKDRGANYGYTF.

This clone was observed a few times. This chain links TRBV7-8 with TRBJ2-5; D ambiguous. This CDR3 is built from 15 residues. Trimming removed 6 bases from V and 1 base from J, with 15 bases in between. CDR1 and CDR2 from the germline V gene are SGHVS and FQNEAQ. The CDR3: CASSPNPTSQETQYF. The CDR3 DNA is TGTGCCAGCAGTCCTAACCCGACAAGCCAAGAGACCCAGTACTTC.

The chain links TRBV2 to TRBJ2-2; D remains unclear. The germline V gene has CDR1 SNHLY and CDR2 FYNNEI. Trimming pared 8 bases from V and 2 bases from J, leaving 3 bases between. The CDR3 runs 11 residues. Here the CDR3 DNA reads TGTGCCAGCCAAAACACCGGGGAGCTGTTTTTT. This gives the protein CASQNTGELFF. The whole variable domain, filled in from reference TRBV2 and TRBJ2-2, reads EPEVTQTPSHQVTQMGQEVILRCVPISNHLYFYWYRQILGQKVEFLVSFYNNEISEKSEIFDDQFSVERPDGSNFTLKIRSTKLEDSAMYFCASQNTGELFFGEGSRLTVL.

The gene calls are TRBV11-1 and TRBJ1-3; a possible D gene is TRBD1 (5 bases). The CDR3 consists of 13 residues. In germline, CDR1 is SGHAT, CDR2 FQDESV (reference sequence). V was pared by 4 bases and J by 1 base, with 5 bases between. CDR3 amino acids: CASSWTSGNTIYF. CDR3 DNA: TGTGCCAGCAGCTGGACATCTGGAAACACCATATATTTT.

This sequence joins TRBV6-6 and TRBJ1-2; D unresolved. V was trimmed by 5 bases and J by 0 bases, leaving 7 bases between them. The germline gives CDR1 MNHNY, CDR2 SVGAGI (reference sequence). This CDR3 is built from 13 residues. The CDR3, as DNA: TGTGCCAGCAGTACAACAGCTAACTATGGCTACACCTTC. The encoded protein is CASSTTANYGYTF.

The chain carries TRBV9 and TRBJ2-3; 8 bases line up with TRBD2. Germline assignment: CDR1 SGDLS and CDR2 YYNGEE. The trim removed 4 bases at V and 4 bases at J, leaving 8 bases unmatched. CDR3 size: 15 residues. Written as DNA, the CDR3 is TGTGCCAGCAGCCCAGGGACTAGGATCGCAGATACGCAGTATTTT. Encoded protein: CASSPGTRIADTQYF.

The rearrangement uses TRBV5-1 and TRBJ2-7; 11 bases align to TRBD1. Trimming at V came to 3 bases and at J to 9 bases, leaving 8 bases not matched to a gene. The CDR3 consists of 14 residues. Germline V lookup: CDR1 SGHRS, CDR2 YFSETQ. The CDR3 region is CASSSTGTGGWQYF. The CDR3, as DNA: TGCGCCAGCAGCTCGACCGGGACAGGGGGTTGGCAGTACTTC.

This rearrangement joins TRBV29-1 to TRBJ2-6; D is possibly TRBD2 (6 bases). V was clipped by 4 bases and J by 13 bases, with 11 bases between them. This CDR3 comprises 11 residues. Germline V lookup: CDR1 SQVTM, CDR2 ANQGSEA. CDR3 coding DNA: TGCAGCGTTGCGGGAGCGGGTGTCCTGACTTTC. It is translated as CSVAGAGVLTF.

The chain couples TRBV5-6 to TRBJ2-7; 8 bases map to TRBD2. Germline CDR1 is SGHDT and CDR2 is YYEEEE. V was clipped by 2 bases and J by 1 base; unmatched bases: 2. The CDR3 is 14 residues long. The CDR3 bases are TGTGCCAGCAGCTTCGGGACTAGTTCCTACGAGCAGTACTTC. This codes for CASSFGTSSYEQYF.

The chain joins TRBV18 to TRBJ1-1; D might be TRBD1 (6 bases). CDR3 length: 16 amino acids. Germline assignment: CDR1 KGHSH and CDR2 LQKENI. The ends were cut back, 4 bases at V and 1 base at J, with 16 bases in the middle. CDR3 sequence: CASSHLPTGTNTEAFF. The CDR3 DNA reads as TGTGCCAGCTCACACCTCCCGACAGGAACGAACACTGAAGCTTTCTTT.

The chain is built from TRBV25-1 and TRBJ1-1, with TRBD1 identical over 7 bases. The ends lost 9 bases at V and 3 bases at J; junction bases unmatched: 7. Per germline, CDR1 MGHDK and CDR2 SYGVNS. This CDR3 contains 13 residues. The CDR3 DNA sequence: TGTGCCAGAAGACAGGGTTTGGACACTGAAGCTTTCTTT. Amino acids: CARRQGLDTEAFF.

The chain combines TRBV2 with TRBJ2-2, with 12 nucleotides matching TRBD2. CDR1 SNHLY and CDR2 FYNNEI come from the germline V gene. The CDR3 covers 19 residues. J gave up 6 bases and V 2 bases, and 13 bases lay outside the gene matches. The CDR3 loop reads CASSEWASGGARSSGELFF. The CDR3 DNA follows: TGTGCCAGCAGTGAATGGGCTAGCGGGGGGGCTCGTTCTTCCGGGGAGCTGTTTTTT.

V usage is TRBV4-1 and J usage is TRBJ2-7; TRBD2 matches at 11 bases. The V gene end was trimmed by 4 bases and the J gene end by 3 bases; junction bases not matched to a gene: 2. From germline, CDR1 is MGHRA and CDR2 YSYEKL. The CDR3 is 14 amino acids. The CDR3 loop is CASSLGTSGYEQYF. The CDR3 nucleotides are TGCGCCAGCAGCCTGGGGACTAGCGGCTACGAGCAGTACTTC.

The V and J genes are TRBV4-3 and TRBJ2-2; no definite D call. Looked up from germline, CDR1 is LGHNA and CDR2 is YSLEER. The V end lost 1 base, the J end lost 1 base, and 4 bases lay between the germline ends. CDR3 length: 14 amino acids. This CDR3 is CASSQARNTGELFF. In nucleotides, the CDR3 is TGCGCCAGCAGCCAAGCTAGGAACACCGGGGAGCTGTTTTTT.